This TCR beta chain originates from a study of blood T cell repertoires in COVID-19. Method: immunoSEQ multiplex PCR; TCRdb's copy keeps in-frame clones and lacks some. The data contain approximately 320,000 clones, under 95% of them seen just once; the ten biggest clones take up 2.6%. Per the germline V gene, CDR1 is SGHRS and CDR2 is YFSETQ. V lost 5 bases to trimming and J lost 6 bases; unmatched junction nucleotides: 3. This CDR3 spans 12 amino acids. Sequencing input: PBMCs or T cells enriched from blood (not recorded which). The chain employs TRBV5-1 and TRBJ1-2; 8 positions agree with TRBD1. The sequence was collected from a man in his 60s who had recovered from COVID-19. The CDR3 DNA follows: TGCGCCAGCAGAACGGACAGGGATGGCTACACCTTC. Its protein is CASRTDRDGYTF.